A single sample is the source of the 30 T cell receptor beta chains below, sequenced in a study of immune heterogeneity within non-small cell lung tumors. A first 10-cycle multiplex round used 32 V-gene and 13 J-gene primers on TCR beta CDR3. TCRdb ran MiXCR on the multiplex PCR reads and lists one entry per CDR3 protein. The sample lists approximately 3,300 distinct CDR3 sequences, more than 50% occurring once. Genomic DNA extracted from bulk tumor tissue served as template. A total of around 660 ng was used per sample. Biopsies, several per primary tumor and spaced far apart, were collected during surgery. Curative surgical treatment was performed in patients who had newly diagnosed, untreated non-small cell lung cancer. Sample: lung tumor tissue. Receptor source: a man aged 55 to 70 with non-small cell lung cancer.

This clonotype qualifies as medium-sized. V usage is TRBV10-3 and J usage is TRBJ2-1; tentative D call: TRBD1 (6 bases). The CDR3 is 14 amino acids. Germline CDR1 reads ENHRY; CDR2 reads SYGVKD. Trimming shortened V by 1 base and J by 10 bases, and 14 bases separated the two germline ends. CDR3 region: CAISELGERGEQFF. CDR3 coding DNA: TGTGCCATCAGTGAGTTGGGGGAGAGGGGGGAGCAGTTCTTC.

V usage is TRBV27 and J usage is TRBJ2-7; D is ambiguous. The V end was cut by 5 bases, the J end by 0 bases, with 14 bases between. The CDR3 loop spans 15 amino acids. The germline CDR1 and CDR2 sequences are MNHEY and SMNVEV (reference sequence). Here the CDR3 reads CASSTFTRSSYEQYF. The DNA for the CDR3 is TGTGCCAGCAGTACTTTTACCCGAAGCTCCTACGAGCAGTACTTC.

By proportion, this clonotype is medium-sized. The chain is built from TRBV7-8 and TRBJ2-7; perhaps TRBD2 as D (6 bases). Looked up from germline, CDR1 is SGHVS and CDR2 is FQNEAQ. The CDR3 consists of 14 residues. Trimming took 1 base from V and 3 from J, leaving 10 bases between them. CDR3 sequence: CASSLGDSSYEQYV. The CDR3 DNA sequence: TGTGCCAGCAGCTTAGGGGACTCAAGCTACGAGCAGTACGTC.

CDR3 region: CASSSTGLAGFYEQYF. The CDR3 nucleotides are TGTGCCAGCAGCTCCACTGGACTAGCGGGTTTTTACGAGCAGTACTTC. The chain joins TRBV28 to TRBJ2-7; 11 bases fit TRBD2. Germline V CDR1 and CDR2: MDHEN, SYDVKM. With 6 bases clipped from V and 4 bases from J, the junction kept 11 bases outside the gene matches. CDR3 size: 16 residues.

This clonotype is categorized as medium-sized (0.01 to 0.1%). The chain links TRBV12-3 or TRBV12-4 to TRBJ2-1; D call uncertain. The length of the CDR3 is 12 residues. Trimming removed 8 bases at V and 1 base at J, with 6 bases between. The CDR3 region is CASVRSYNEQFF. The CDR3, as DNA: TGTGCCAGCGTGAGGTCCTACAATGAGCAGTTCTTC.

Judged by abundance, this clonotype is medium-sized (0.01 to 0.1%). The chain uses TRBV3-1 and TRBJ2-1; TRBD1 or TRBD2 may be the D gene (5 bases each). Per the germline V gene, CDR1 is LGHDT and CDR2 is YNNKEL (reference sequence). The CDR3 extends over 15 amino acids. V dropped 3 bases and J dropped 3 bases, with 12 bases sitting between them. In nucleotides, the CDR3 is TGTGCCAGCAGCCACAGGGCTAGCAACTACAATGAGCAGTTCTTC. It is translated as CASSHRASNYNEQFF.

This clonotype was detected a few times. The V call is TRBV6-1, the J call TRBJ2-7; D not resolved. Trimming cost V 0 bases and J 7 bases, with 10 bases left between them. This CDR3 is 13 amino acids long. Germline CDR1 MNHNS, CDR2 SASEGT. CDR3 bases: TGTGCCAGCAGTGAAGCGCTGAATGGGGAGCAGTACTTC. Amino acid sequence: CASSEALNGEQYF.

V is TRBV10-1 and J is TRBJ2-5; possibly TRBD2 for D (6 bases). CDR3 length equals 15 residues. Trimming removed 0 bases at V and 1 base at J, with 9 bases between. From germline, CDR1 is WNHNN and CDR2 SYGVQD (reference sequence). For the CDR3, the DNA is TGCGCCAGCAGTGAGTCGGAGGGTTCCCAAGAGACCCAGTACTTC. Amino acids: CASSESEGSQETQYF.

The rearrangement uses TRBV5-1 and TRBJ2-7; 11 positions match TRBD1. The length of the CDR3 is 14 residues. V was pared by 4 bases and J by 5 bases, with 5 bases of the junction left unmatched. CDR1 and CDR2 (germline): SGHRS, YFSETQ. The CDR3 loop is CASSRTGGKDEQYF. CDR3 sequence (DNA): TGCGCCAGCAGCCGGACAGGGGGCAAGGACGAGCAGTACTTC.

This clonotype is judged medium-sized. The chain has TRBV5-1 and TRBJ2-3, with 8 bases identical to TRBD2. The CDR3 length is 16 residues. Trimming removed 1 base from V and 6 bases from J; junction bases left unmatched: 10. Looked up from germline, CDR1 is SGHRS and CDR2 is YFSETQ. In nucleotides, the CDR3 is TGCGCCAGCAGCTTGCTGGGAGCGGGAGTCAGCGATACGCAGTATTTT. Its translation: CASSLLGAGVSDTQYF.

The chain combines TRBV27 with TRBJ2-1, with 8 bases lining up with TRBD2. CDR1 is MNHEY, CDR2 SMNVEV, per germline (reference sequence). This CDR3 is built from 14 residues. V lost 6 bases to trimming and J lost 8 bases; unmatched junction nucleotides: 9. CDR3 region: CASRPGLVHDEQFF. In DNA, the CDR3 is TGTGCCAGCAGGCCGGGACTAGTCCACGATGAGCAGTTCTTC.

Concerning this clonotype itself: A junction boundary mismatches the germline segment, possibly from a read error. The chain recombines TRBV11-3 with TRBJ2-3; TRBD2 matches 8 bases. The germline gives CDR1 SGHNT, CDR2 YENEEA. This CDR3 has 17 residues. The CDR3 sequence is CASSPRAGDPSTDMQYF. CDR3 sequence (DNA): TGTGCCAGCAGCCCGAGAGCGGGAGATCCTAGCACAGATATGCAGTATTTT.

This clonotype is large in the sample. CDR3 residues: CASSTNSGDKYYNEQFF. As DNA, the CDR3 is TGTGCCAGCAGCACCAATTCAGGGGACAAATACTACAATGAGCAGTTCTTC. The chain has TRBV7-8 and TRBJ2-1; possibly TRBD1 for D (6 bases). This CDR3 region has 17 residues. Trimming took off 5 bases at V and 3 bases at J, with 20 bases between the two ends. The germline V gene encodes CDR1 SGHVS and CDR2 FQNEAQ.

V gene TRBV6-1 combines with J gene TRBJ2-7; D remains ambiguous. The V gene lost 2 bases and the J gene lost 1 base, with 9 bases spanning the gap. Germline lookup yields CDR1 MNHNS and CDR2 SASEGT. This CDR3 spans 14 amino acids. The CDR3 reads CASSEYLRSYEQYF. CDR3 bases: TGTGCCAGCAGTGAATACCTCAGGTCCTACGAGCAGTACTTC.

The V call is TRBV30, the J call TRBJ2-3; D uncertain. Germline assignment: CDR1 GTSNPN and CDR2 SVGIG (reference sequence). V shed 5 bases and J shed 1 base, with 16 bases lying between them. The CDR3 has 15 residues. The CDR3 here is CAWRLSGSGTDTQYF. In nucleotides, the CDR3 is TGTGCCTGGCGCCTCTCGGGCAGTGGCACAGATACGCAGTATTTT.

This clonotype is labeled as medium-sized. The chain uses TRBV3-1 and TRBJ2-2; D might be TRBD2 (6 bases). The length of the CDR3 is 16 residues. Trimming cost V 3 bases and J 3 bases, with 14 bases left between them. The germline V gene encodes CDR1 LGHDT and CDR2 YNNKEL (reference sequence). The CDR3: CASSQGGGADTGELFF. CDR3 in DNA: TGTGCCAGCAGCCAGGGTGGAGGGGCGGACACCGGGGAGCTGTTTTTT.

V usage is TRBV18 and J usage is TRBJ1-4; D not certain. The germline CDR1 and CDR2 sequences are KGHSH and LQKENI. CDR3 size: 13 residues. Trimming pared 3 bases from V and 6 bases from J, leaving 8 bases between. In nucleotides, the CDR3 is TGTGCCAGCTCACCGGACGGGTATGAAAAACTGTTTTTT. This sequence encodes CASSPDGYEKLFF. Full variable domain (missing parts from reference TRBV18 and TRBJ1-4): NAGVMQNPRHLVRRRGQEARLRCSPMKGHSHVYWYRQLPEEGLKFMVYLQKENIIDESGMPKERFSAEFPKEGPSILRIQQVVRGDSAAYFCASSPDGYEKLFFGSGTQLSVL.

The CDR3 here is CASSLDPSFISSYNSPLHF. The CDR3 nucleotides are TGTGCCAGCAGCTTGGATCCCAGCTTCATAAGCTCCTATAATTCACCCCTCCACTTT. This chain links TRBV5-5 with TRBJ1-6, with no clear D. The CDR3 runs 19 residues. CDR1 is SGHKS, CDR2 YYEKEE, per germline (reference sequence). The V end was cut by 0 bases, the J end by 0 bases, with 16 bases between.

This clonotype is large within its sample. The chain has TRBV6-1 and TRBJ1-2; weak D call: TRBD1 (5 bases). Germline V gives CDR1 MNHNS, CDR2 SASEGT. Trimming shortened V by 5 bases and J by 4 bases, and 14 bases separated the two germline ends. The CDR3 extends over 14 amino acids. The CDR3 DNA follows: TGTGCCAGCAGTCCCGATGCAGGGATCTATGGCTACACCTTC. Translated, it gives CASSPDAGIYGYTF.

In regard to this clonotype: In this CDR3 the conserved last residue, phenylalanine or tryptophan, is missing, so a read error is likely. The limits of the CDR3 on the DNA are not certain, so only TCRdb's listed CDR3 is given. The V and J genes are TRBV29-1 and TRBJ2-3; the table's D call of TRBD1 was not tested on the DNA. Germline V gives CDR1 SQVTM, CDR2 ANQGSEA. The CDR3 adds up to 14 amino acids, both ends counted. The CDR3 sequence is CSFVVRGNEQYVGP.

The CDR3 bases are TGCGCCAGCAGCTCTTTTGGAAGCTCCACAGATACGCAGTATTTT. It codes for CASSSFGSSTDTQYF. The V call is TRBV5-1, the J call TRBJ2-3; D call uncertain. CDR3 size: 15 residues. Germline V gene lookup returns CDR1 SGHRS and CDR2 YFSETQ. V dropped 3 bases and J dropped 2 bases, with 13 bases sitting between them.

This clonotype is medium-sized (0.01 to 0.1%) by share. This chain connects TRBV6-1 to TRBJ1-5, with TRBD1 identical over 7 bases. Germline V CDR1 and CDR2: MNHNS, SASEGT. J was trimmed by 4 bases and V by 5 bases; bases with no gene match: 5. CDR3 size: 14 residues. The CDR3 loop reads CASSTRQGNQPQHF. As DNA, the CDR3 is TGTGCCAGCAGTACCAGACAGGGAAATCAGCCCCAGCATTTT.

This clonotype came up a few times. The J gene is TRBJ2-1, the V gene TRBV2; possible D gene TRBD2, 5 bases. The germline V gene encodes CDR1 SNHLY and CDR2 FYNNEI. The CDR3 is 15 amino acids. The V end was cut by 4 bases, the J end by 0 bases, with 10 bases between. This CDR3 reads CASSGGLSSYNEQFF. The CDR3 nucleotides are TGTGCCAGCAGTGGCGGGTTGAGCTCCTACAATGAGCAGTTCTTC.

In nucleotides, the CDR3 is TGTGCCAGCAGCCCACAGACAGGGTTCGAGCAGTACTTC. This translates into CASSPQTGFEQYF. This chain joins TRBV7-8 and TRBJ2-7, with 7 bases that match TRBD1. With V trimmed by 5 bases and J by 6 bases, 7 bases remained unmatched. Germline lookup yields CDR1 SGHVS and CDR2 FQNEAQ. This CDR3 has 13 residues.

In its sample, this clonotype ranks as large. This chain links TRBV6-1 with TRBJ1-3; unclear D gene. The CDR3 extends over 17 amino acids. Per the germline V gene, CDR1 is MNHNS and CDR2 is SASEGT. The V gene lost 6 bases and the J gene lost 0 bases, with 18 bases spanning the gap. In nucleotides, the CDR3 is TGTGCCAGCAGCGATAGGGCACGGGTCAGCTCTGGAAACACCATATATTTT. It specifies CASSDRARVSSGNTIYF.

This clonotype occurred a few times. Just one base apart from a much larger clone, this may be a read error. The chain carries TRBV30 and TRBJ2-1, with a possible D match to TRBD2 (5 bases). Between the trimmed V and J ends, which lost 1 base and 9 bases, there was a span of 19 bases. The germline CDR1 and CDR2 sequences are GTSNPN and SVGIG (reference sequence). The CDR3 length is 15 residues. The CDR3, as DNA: TGTGCCTGGAGTGAGACGGGATACATGGCTAGTGAGCAGTTCTTC. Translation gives CAWSETGYMASEQFF. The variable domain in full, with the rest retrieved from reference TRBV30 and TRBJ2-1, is SQTIHQWPATLVQPVGSPLSLECTVEGTSNPNLYWYRQAAGRGLQLLFYSVGIGQISSEVPQNLSASRPQDRQFILSSKKLLLSDSGFYLCAWSETGYMASEQFFGPGTRLTVL.

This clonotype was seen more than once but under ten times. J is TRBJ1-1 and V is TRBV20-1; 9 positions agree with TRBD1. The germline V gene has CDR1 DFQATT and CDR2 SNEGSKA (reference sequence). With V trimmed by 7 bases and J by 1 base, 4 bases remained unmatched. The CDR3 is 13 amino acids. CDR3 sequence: CSEGGQGNTEAFF. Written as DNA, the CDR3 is TGCAGTGAGGGGGGACAGGGGAACACTGAAGCTTTCTTT.

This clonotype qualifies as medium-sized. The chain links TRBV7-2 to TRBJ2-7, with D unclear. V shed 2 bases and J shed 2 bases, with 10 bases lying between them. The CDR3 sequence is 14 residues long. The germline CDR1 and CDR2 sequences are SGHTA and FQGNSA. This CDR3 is CASSLIRGTYEQYF. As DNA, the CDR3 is TGTGCCAGCAGCTTAATACGTGGGACCTACGAGCAGTACTTC.

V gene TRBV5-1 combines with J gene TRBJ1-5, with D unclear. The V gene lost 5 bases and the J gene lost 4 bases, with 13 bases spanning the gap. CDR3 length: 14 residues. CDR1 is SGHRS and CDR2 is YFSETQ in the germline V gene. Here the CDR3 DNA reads TGCGCCAGCAGGCCGCCTAAATCTAATCAGCCCCAGCATTTT. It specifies CASRPPKSNQPQHF.

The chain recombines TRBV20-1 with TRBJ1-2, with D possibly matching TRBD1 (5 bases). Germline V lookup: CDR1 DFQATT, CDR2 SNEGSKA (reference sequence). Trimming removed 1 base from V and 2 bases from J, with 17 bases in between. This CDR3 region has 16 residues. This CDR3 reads CSARVRGGEGNYGYTF. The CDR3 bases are TGCAGTGCTAGAGTGCGGGGGGGGGAGGGGAACTATGGCTACACCTTC.